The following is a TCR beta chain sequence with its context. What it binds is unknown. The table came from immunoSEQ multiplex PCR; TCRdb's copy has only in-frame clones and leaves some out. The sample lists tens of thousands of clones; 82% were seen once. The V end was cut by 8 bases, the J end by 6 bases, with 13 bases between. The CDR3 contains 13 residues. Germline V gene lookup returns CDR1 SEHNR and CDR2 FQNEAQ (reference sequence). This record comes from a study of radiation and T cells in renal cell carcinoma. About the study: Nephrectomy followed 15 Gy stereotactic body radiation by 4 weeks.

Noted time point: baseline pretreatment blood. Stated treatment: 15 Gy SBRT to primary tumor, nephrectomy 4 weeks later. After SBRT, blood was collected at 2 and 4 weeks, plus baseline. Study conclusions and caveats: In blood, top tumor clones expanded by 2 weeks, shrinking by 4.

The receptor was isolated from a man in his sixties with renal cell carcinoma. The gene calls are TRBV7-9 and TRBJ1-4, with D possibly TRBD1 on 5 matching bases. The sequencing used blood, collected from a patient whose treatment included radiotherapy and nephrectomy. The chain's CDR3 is CASGAYGDEKLFF. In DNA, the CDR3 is TGTGCCAGCGGGGCTTACGGGGATGAAAAACTGTTTTTT. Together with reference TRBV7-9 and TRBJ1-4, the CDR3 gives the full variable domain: DTGVSQNPRHKITKRGQNVTFRCDPISEHNRLYWYRQTLGQGPEFLTYFQNEAQLEKSRLLSDRFSAERPKGSFSTLEIQRTEQGDSAMYLCASGAYGDEKLFFGSGTQLSVL.